This T cell receptor (beta chain) appears in the sequencing data of a study of T cells in Graves' hyperthyroidism and ophthalmopathy. The CDR3 regions of TCR beta were amplified from RNA transcripts. Using the HTBI primer set, a first-round RT-PCR was run on the TCR CDR3. In TCRdb, the multiplex PCR reads were re-called with MiXCR into one record per CDR3 protein. The data show over 300,000 distinct CDR3 sequences, roughly 14% seen once. The CDR3 sequence is 15 residues long. Deletions cut 2 bases from V and 5 bases from J, with 15 bases between. CDR1 and CDR2 (germline): ENHRY, SYGVKD. This clonotype has ten or more counts.

The sequence was collected from a woman aged 60 to 75 with Graves' hyperthyroidism. The sequenced sample consisted of blood. The chain employs TRBV10-3 and TRBJ2-5; TRBD1 might be the D (5 bases). In DNA, the CDR3 is TGTGCCATCAGTGAGCCGAGTCAGGGTTTGGAGACCCAGTACTTC. Amino acid sequence: CAISEPSQGLETQYF.